The source of this T cell receptor (beta chain) is a study of regulatory T cells in long-lasting Graves disease. The germline V gene has CDR1 SEHNR and CDR2 FQNEAQ (reference sequence). V was pared by 2 bases and J by 0 bases, with 10 bases between. The CDR3 loop spans 15 amino acids. Time point given: newly diagnosed GD, antithyroid drugs for less than 3 months. TCR sequences were obtained from RNA taken from PBMCs. Study-level findings and limits: Persistent disease was associated with favored TRBV28 usage and with favored use of TRBJ1-2 and TRBJ2-5.

Construction of TCR beta libraries relied on iRepertoire HTBI primers and on Arm-PCR targeting CDR3 regions. Each CDR3 protein is one row after TCRdb ran MiXCR on the multiplex PCR reads. The sample yields 400,000 to 550,000 distinct CDR3 sequences, roughly 15% seen once. This clonotype has a count of ten or more. What it recognizes is unknown. These same data were also listed under a study on T cells in Graves' hyperthyroidism and ophthalmopathy.

The chain uses TRBV7-9 and TRBJ1-1, with D unclear. This clonotype was sampled from a woman aged 18-29 years with Graves disease. The sequences come from peripheral blood mononuclear cells (PBMCs), collected at new diagnosis, from a patient treated with antithyroid drugs. Here the CDR3 reads CASSLFGRLNTEAFF. For the CDR3, the DNA is TGTGCCAGCAGCTTATTTGGAAGGCTGAACACTGAAGCTTTCTTT.